A selection of T cell receptor beta chains follows, all from one sample in a study of monozygotic twins with inflammatory bowel disease. Using the 5' RACE reads, TCRdb records one entry per CDR3 protein without DNA. Its clone listing holds over 150,000 distinct CDR3 sequences. What was sequenced was blood. The source of these receptors is a human donor with ulcerative colitis or Crohn's disease, or a healthy co-twin of an affected twin (not recorded which). The CDR3 runs from the conserved cysteine through the conserved F or W. Not every row has a clone size; where given, it reads once, few, many or a size class.

CSVDYAATGELFF,TRBV29-1,.,TRBJ2-2
CASSLGVAGDPRETQYF,TRBV7-2,.,TRBJ2-5
CAISGDRGLDNEQFF,TRBV10-3,.,TRBJ2-1
CASSQEITGQHEKLFF,TRBV4-2,.,TRBJ1-4
CASSQVELNNSPLHF,TRBV4-2,.,TRBJ1-6
CASSDIATNEKLFF,TRBV18,.,TRBJ1-4
CASSGTRDWGRNSPLHF,TRBV7-8,.,TRBJ1-6
CASSSPGQAKETQYF,TRBV9,.,TRBJ2-5
CASSFEQGEVEQFF,TRBV11-1,.,TRBJ2-1
CASSPTGTRGTEAFF,TRBV2,.,TRBJ1-1
CSVNSLANTEAFF,TRBV29-1,.,TRBJ1-1
CSAILAGVDTQYF,TRBV20-1,.,TRBJ2-3
CASSQDLAGAVYNEQFF,TRBV4-3,.,TRBJ2-1
CSARAGGLSDTQYF,TRBV20-1,.,TRBJ2-3
CASSPNPNGIRAVVTEAFF,TRBV18,.,TRBJ1-1
CSATVGVVSHNEQFF,TRBV20-1,.,TRBJ2-1
CASSLGGAAKNIQYF,TRBV7-9,.,TRBJ2-4
CASSFLGRGEQYF,TRBV7-9,medium-sized,TRBJ2-7
CASSIKQENQPQHF,TRBV19,.,TRBJ1-5
CASSLAVGGRTDTQYF,TRBV5-1,.,TRBJ2-3
CASSVRYRNPSGEQYF,TRBV2,.,TRBJ2-7
CASSYSGPAGEKLFF,TRBV6-5,.,TRBJ1-4
CASSPALVNTGELFF,TRBV7-2,.,TRBJ2-2
CASSLAGSLYNEQFF,TRBV11-2,.,TRBJ2-1
CASSLVAVGETQYF,TRBV7-8,.,TRBJ2-5
CASSAGQETYGYTF,TRBV5-1,.,TRBJ1-2
CASSFGYGTQETQYF,TRBV28,.,TRBJ2-5
CASSFFTGTGESYNEQFF,TRBV28,.,TRBJ2-1
CASSLARPGSGRIETQYF,TRBV7-2,.,TRBJ2-5
CASSLLRGLTSRETQYF,TRBV5-6,.,TRBJ2-5
CATSRDHWGRETQYF,TRBV15,.,TRBJ2-5